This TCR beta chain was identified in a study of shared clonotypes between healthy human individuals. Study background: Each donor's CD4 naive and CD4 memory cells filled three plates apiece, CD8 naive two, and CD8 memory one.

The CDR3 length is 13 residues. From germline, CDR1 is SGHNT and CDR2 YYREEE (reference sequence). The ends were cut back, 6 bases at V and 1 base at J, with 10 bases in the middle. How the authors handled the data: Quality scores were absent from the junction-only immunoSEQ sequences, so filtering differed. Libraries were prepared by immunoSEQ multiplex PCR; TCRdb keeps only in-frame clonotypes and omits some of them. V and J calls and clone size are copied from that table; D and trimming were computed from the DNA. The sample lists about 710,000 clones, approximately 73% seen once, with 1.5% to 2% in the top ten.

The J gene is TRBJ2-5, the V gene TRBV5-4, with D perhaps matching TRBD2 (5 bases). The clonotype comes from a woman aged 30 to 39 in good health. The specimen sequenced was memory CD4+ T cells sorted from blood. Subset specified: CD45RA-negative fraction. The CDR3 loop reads CASKLGGQETQYF. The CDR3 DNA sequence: TGTGCCAGCAAACTAGGAGGCCAAGAGACCCAGTACTTC.